This T cell receptor beta chain was identified in a study of response to subunit inactivated influenza vaccine. Study-wide results and caveats: Researchers suggested that each seasonal influenza vaccination recruits few new T cells.

TCRdb processed the RT-PCR reads anew with MiXCR; each CDR3 protein has one entry. The data show about 620,000 distinct CDR3 sequences, 12% seen once. CDR3 length: 17 amino acids. The germline V gene has CDR1 LGHNA and CDR2 YNFKEQ. The trim removed 2 bases at V and 1 base at J, leaving 9 bases unmatched. A note on this clonotype: Its antigen is as yet unknown.

The receptor comes from a man aged 45-65 years who received an inactivated influenza vaccine. The chain links TRBV4-2 to TRBJ1-1; 8 nucleotides match TRBD1. This specimen consisted of PBMCs from blood, obtained on the day of vaccination. CDR3 protein: CASSQRRQGATNTEAFF. DNA of the CDR3: TGTGCCAGCAGCCAAAGGAGGCAGGGGGCGACGAACACTGAAGCTTTCTTT.